The next 5 T cell receptor beta chains were all read from a single sample in a study of OX40 agonist ivuxolimab in advanced cancers. Libraries were prepared by immunoSEQ multiplex PCR; TCRdb keeps only in-frame clonotypes and omits some of them. This sample yields some 80,000 clones, of which around nine tenths are seen a single time; 0.72% belongs to the top ten. The sample consisted of CD4+ or CD8+ T cells sorted from blood, taken in a trial of the OX40 agonist ivuxolimab. These receptor sequences come from an adult with an advanced solid tumor such as melanoma, head and neck, liver or kidney cancer.

The rearrangement links TRBV2 to TRBJ1-3, with unresolved D. The germline CDR1 and CDR2 sequences are SNHLY and FYNNEI. The CDR3 extends over 12 amino acids. Trimming shortened V by 3 bases and J by 4 bases, and 4 bases separated the two germline ends. CDR3 in amino acids: CASSDYGNTIYF. CDR3 sequence (DNA): TGTGCCAGCAGTGACTACGGAAACACCATATATTTT. The entire variable domain, with the rest obtained from reference TRBV2 and TRBJ1-3, is as follows: EPEVTQTPSHQVTQMGQEVILRCVPISNHLYFYWYRQILGQKVEFLVSFYNNEISEKSEIFDDQFSVERPDGSNFTLKIRSTKLEDSAMYFCASSDYGNTIYFGEGSWLTVV.

V and J are TRBV27 and TRBJ1-1; D gene unclear. CDR3 length: 16 amino acids. The V end was cut by 2 bases, the J end by 1 base, with 14 bases between. The germline gives CDR1 MNHEY, CDR2 SMNVEV (reference sequence). The CDR3 DNA is TGTGCCAGCAGTTTAATAGGGTCCAGCAGGAACACTGAAGCTTTCTTT. The encoded protein is CASSLIGSSRNTEAFF.

This clone is a singleton in its sample. Its ends do not fully match the called genes, so a read error is possible. The V gene is TRBV18, the J gene TRBJ1-2, with D unclear. Germline V lookup: CDR1 KGHSH, CDR2 LQKENI. The CDR3 consists of 12 residues. In DNA, the CDR3 is TGTGCCAGCTCAACACAACAGCGAGGCCCCTTCTTC. Translated: CASSTQQRGPFF.

V is TRBV11-2 and J is TRBJ2-5; possible D gene TRBD2, 6 bases. V gave up 5 bases and J gave up 2 bases, with 12 bases separating them. Looked up from germline, CDR1 is SGHAT and CDR2 is FQNNGV. This CDR3 comprises 14 residues. The CDR3 DNA follows: TGTGCCAGCAGCCCCGGGACTTTACAAGAGACCCAGTACTTC. This encodes CASSPGTLQETQYF.

This clone was seen a few times. The chain employs TRBV28 and TRBJ1-5; D uncertain. The CDR3 has 15 amino acids. The germline V and J ends were trimmed by 4 bases and 6 bases, with 16 bases remaining between them. Germline lookup yields CDR1 MDHEN and CDR2 SYDVKM. CDR3 bases: TGTGCCAGCAGTTCCCATATGACCCCACCTCAGCCCCAGCATTTT. It translates to CASSSHMTPPQPQHF.